This T cell receptor beta chain derives from a study of PD-L1 blockade in urothelial cancer. This clone showed up just a few times. Its specificity is not known. Time point here: pretreatment peripheral blood. Whole-study results and caveats: Lower pretreatment blood TCR clonality, under the median, predicted better survival, researchers reported.

V shed 4 bases and J shed 2 bases, with 14 bases lying between them. The CDR3 contains 15 residues. Germline CDR1 is PRHDT and CDR2 is FYEKMQ (reference sequence). The repertoire was sequenced with immunoSEQ multiplex PCR; TCRdb's copy has only in-frame clones and lacks some. The table records 50,000 or so clones, approximately 84% of them present only once. The sequence derives from a man aged 50 to 60 with urothelial cancer. The sample in question was PBMCs, obtained around atezolizumab (anti-PD-L1) treatment. The genes are TRBV13 and TRBJ1-2; no firm D call. The CDR3 DNA follows: TGTGCCAGCAGCTCTCAGGAAGGGAGAAACTATGGCTACACCTTC. This encodes CASSSQEGRNYGYTF.